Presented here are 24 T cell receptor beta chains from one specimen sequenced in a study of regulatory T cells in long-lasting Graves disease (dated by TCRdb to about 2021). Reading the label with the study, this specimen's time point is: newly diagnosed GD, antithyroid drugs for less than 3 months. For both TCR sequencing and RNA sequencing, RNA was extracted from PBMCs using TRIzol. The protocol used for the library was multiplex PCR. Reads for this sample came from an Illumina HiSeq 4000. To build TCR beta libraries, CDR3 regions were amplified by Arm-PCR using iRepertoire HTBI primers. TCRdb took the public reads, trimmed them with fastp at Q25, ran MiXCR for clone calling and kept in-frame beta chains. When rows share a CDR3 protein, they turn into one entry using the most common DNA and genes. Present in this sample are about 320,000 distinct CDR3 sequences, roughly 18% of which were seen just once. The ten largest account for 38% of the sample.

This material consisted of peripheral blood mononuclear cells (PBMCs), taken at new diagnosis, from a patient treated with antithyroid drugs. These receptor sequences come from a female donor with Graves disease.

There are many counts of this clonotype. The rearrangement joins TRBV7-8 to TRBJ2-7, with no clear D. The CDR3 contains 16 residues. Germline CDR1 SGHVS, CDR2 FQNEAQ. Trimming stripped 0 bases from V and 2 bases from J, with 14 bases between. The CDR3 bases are TGTGCCAGCAGCTTAGCACGGCTACCAGTTACCTACGAGCAGTACTTC. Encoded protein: CASSLARLPVTYEQYF.

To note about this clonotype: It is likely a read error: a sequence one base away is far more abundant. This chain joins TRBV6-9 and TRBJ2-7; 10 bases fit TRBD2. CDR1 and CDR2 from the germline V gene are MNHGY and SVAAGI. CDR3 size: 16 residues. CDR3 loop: CASSSTGTSVPYEQSF. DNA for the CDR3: TGTGCCAGCAGTTCCACCGGGACTAGCGTACCCTACGAGCAGTCCTTC.

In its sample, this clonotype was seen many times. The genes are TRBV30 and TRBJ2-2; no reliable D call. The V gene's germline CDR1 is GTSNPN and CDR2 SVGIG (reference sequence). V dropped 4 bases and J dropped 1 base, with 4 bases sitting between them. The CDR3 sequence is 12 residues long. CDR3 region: CAWTVNTGELFF. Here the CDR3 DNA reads TGTGCCTGGACGGTGAACACCGGGGAGCTGTTTTTT.

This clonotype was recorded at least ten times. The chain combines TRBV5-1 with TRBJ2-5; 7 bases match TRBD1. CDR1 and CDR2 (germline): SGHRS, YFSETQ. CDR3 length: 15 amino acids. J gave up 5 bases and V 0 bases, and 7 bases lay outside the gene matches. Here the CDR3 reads CASSLEGGGFETQYF. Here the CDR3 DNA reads TGCGCCAGCAGCTTGGAAGGGGGCGGATTTGAGACCCAGTACTTC.

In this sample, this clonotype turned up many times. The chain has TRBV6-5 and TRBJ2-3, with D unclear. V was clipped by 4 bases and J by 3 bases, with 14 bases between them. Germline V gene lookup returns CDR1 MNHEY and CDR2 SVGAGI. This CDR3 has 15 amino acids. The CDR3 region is CASSSPSGKTDTQYF. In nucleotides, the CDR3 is TGTGCCAGCAGTTCCCCTAGTGGGAAGACAGATACGCAGTATTTT.

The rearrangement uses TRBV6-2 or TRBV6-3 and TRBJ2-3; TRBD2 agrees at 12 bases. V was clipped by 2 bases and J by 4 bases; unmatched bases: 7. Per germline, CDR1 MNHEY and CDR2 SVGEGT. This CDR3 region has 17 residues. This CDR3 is CASSYGPSGRAPDTQYF. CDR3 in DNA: TGTGCCAGCAGTTACGGCCCTAGCGGGAGGGCGCCAGATACGCAGTATTTT.

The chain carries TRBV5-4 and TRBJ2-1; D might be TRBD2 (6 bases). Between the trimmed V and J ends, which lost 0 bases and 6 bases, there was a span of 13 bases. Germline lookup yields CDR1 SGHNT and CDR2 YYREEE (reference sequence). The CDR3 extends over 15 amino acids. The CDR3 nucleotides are TGTGCCAGCAGCTTGGAGGGACTCCGTAGCAATGAGCAGTTCTTC. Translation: CASSLEGLRSNEQFF.

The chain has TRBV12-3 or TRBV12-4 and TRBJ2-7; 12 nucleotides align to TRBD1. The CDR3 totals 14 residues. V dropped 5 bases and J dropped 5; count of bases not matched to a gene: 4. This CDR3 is CASSGGQGADEQYF. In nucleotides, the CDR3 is TGTGCCAGCAGTGGGGGACAGGGGGCGGACGAGCAGTACTTC.

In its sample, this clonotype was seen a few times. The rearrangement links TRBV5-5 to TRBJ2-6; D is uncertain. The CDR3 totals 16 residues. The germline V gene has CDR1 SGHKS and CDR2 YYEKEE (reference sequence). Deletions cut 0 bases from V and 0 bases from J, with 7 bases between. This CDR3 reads CASSLVGFSGANVLTF. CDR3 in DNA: TGTGCCAGCAGCTTGGTCGGCTTCTCTGGGGCCAACGTCCTGACTTTC.

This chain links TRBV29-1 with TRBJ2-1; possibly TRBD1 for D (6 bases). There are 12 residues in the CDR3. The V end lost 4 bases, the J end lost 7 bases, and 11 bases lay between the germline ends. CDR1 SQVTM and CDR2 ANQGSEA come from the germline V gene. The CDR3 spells CSVAGVVNEQFF. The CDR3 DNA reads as TGCAGCGTTGCAGGGGTGGTGAATGAGCAGTTCTTC.

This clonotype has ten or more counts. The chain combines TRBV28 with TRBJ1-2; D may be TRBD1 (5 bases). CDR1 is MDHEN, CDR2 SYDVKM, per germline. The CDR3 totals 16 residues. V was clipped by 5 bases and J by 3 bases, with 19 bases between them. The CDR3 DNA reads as TGTGCCAGCAGTCCCCGGGGGGAGGGGACGGACTATGGCTACACCTTC. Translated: CASSPRGEGTDYGYTF.

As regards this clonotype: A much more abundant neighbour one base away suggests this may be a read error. DNA for the CDR3: TGTGCCAGCAGCTTAGGTTTCGACTATGACTACACCTTC. This sequence encodes CASSLGFDYDYTF. This sequence joins TRBV7-9 and TRBJ1-2; D is undetermined. The V gene's germline CDR1 is SEHNR and CDR2 FQNEAQ (reference sequence). The CDR3 is 13 residues long.

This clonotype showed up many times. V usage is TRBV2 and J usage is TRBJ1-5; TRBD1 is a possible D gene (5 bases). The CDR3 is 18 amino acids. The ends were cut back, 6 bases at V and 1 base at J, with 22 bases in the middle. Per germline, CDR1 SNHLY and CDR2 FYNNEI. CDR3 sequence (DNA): TGTGCCAGCAGAAAACCGGGACCCCCCGGTTTAAGCAATCAGCCCCAGCATTTT. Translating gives CASRKPGPPGLSNQPQHF. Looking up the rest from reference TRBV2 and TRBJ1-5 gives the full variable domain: EPEVTQTPSHQVTQMGQEVILRCVPISNHLYFYWYRQILGQKVEFLVSFYNNEISEKSEIFDDQFSVERPDGSNFTLKIRSTKLEDSAMYFCASRKPGPPGLSNQPQHFGDGTRLSIL.

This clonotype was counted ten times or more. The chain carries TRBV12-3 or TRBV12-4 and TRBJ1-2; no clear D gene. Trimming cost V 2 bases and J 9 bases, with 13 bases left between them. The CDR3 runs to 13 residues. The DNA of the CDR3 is TGTGCCAGCAGTTTACAGTGGGAGTATCGCTACACCTTC. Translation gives CASSLQWEYRYTF.

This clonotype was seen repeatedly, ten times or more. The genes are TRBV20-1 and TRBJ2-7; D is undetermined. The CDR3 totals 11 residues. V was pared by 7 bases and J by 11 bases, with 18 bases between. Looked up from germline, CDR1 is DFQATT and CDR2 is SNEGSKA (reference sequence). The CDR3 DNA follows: TGCAGTGTTAAGGACGGGCCAATGGAGTACTTC. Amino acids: CSVKDGPMEYF.

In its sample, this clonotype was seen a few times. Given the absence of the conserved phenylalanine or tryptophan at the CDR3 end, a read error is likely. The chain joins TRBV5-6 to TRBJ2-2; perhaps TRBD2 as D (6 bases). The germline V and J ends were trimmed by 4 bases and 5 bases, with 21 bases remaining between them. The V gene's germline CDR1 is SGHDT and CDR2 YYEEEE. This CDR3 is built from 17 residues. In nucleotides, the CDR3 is TGTGCCAGCAGCCCGCTAAGTCCGGGAGTTGAAACCGGGGAGCTGTTTTCT. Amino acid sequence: CASSPLSPGVETGELFS.

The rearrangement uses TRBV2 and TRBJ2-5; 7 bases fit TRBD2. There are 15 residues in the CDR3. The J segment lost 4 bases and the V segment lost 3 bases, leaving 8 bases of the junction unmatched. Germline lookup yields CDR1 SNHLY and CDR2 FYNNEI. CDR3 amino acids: CASSDPSGGRETQYF. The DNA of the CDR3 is TGTGCCAGCAGTGACCCTAGCGGTGGAAGAGAGACCCAGTACTTC. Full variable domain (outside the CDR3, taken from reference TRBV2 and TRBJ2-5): EPEVTQTPSHQVTQMGQEVILRCVPISNHLYFYWYRQILGQKVEFLVSFYNNEISEKSEIFDDQFSVERPDGSNFTLKIRSTKLEDSAMYFCASSDPSGGRETQYFGPGTRLLVL.

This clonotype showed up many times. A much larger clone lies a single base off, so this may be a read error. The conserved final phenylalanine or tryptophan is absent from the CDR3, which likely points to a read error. CDR3 bases: TGTGCCAGCCAGGGACAGCAAGAGACCCAGTACCTC. Translation gives CASQGQQETQYL. The rearrangement uses TRBV2 and TRBJ2-5, with 7 bases fitting TRBD1. The junction had 2 bases not matched to a gene; V was cut back by 8 bases and J by 2 bases. Germline values: CDR1 SNHLY, CDR2 FYNNEI. This CDR3 contains 12 residues.

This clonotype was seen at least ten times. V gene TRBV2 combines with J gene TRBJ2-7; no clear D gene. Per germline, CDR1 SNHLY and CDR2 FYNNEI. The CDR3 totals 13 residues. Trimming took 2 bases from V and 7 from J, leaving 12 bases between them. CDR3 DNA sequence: TGTGCCAGCAGTGAATGGACGGTCACGGAGCAGTACTTC. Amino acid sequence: CASSEWTVTEQYF. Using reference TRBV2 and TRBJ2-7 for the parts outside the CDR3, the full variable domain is EPEVTQTPSHQVTQMGQEVILRCVPISNHLYFYWYRQILGQKVEFLVSFYNNEISEKSEIFDDQFSVERPDGSNFTLKIRSTKLEDSAMYFCASSEWTVTEQYFGPGTRLTVT.

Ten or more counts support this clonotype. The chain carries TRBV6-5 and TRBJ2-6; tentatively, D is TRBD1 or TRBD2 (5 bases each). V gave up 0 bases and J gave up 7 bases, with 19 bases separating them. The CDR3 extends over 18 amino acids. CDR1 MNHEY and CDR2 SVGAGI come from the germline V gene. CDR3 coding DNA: TGTGCCAGCAGTTACTCGCCCGGGGACGGAAAAGGAGCCAACGTCCTGACTTTC. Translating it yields CASSYSPGDGKGANVLTF.

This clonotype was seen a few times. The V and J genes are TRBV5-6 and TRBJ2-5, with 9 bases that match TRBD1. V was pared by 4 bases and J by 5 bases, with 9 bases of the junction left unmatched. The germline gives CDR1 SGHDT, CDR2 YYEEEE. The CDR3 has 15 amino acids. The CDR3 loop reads CASSEGQGRKETQYF. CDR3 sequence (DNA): TGTGCCAGCAGCGAGGGACAGGGTAGGAAGGAGACCCAGTACTTC.

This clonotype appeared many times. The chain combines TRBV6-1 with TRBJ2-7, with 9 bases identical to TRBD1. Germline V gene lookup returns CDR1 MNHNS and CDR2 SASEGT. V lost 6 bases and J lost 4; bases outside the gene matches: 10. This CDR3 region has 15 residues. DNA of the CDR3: TGTGCCAGCAGGGACCGGGACAGGGCCCAATACGAGCAGTACTTC. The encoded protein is CASRDRDRAQYEQYF.

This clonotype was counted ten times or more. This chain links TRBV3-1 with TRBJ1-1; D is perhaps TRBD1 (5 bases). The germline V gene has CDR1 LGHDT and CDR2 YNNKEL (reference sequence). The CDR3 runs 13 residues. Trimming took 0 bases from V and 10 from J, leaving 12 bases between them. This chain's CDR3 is CASSQDLRDAAFF. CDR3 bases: TGTGCCAGCAGCCAAGATCTAAGGGACGCAGCTTTCTTT. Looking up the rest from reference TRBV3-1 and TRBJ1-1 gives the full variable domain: DTAVSQTPKYLVTQMGNDKSIKCEQNLGHDTMYWYKQDSKKFLKIMFSYNNKELIINETVPNRFSPKSPDKAHLNLHINSLELGDSAVYFCASSQDLRDAAFFGQGTRLTVV.

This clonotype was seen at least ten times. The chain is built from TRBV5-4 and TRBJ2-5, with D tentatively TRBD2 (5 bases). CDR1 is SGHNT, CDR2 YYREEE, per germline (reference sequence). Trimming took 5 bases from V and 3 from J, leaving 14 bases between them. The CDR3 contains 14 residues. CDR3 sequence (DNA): TGTGCCAGCAGAGCGGACCAAACAAAAGAGACCCAGTACTTC. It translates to CASRADQTKETQYF.